The rows below give T cell receptor beta chains drawn from one sample of a study of shared clonotypes between healthy human individuals. Sequencing was performed with immunoSEQ multiplex PCR; in TCRdb, only in-frame clones are kept and a portion is missing. The table lists under 700,000 clones, 90% to 95% of them singletons. The sequenced material came from naive CD8+ T cells sorted from blood. The receptors stem from a woman in her thirties in good health. The CDR3 runs from the conserved cysteine through the conserved F or W. The order of the fields is CDR3 DNA, CDR3 protein, J gene, clone size, V gene, D gene. D genes are given only for firm matches. Clone size, where shown, is once, few, many, or a class for clones that have expanded.

DNA: TGCAGCGTTACGAAAGTAGCGGGAGGAAACTCCTACGAGCAGTACTTC
CDR3: CSVTKVAGGNSYEQYF
J: TRBJ2-7
size: NA
V: TRBV29-1
D: TRBD2

DNA: TGTGCCAGTAGTATAGACCTGACAGGGGAAGCCTACGAGCAGTACTTC
CDR3: CASSIDLTGEAYEQYF
J: TRBJ2-7
size: NA
V: TRBV19
D: TRBD1

DNA: TGTGCCAGCAGCTCATTCCCAGCGGGGGAATATGCCTACGAGCAGTACTTC
CDR3: CASSSFPAGEYAYEQYF
J: TRBJ2-7
size: NA
V: TRBV7-9
D: TRBD2

DNA: TGTGCCAGCAGTGGGACTAGAGACACCGGGGAGCTGTTTTTT
CDR3: CASSGTRDTGELFF
J: TRBJ2-2
size: NA
V: TRBV2
D: TRBD2

DNA: TGTGCCAGCAGTTACTCGGAGGACCAAGCGAACACTGAAGCTTTCTTT
CDR3: CASSYSEDQANTEAFF
J: TRBJ1-1
size: once
V: TRBV6-5
D: NA

DNA: TGTGCCAGCAACCCGGCCCAGGGACAGGGATATGGCTACACCTTC
CDR3: CASNPAQGQGYGYTF
J: TRBJ1-2
size: NA
V: TRBV6-6
D: TRBD1

DNA: TGTGCCAGCAGCGGGGGACAGGGATACCCCTACGAGCAGTACTTC
CDR3: CASSGGQGYPYEQYF
J: TRBJ2-7
size: NA
V: TRBV9
D: TRBD1

DNA: TGTGCCAGCAGCGCCCCCCCTGCGGAGGAGCAGTTCTTC
CDR3: CASSAPPAEEQFF
J: TRBJ2-1
size: NA
V: TRBV7-2
D: NA

DNA: TGTGCCAGCAGCCCCGGAGGTAGCGGGAGTAGGCAGTTCTTC
CDR3: CASSPGGSGSRQFF
J: TRBJ2-1
size: NA
V: TRBV7-9
D: TRBD2

DNA: TGTGCCAGCAGTTTCCTTCCCACAGGGGACGAGACCCAGTACTTC
CDR3: CASSFLPTGDETQYF
J: TRBJ2-5
size: NA
V: TRBV28
D: TRBD1

DNA: TGTGCCAGCAGCCCATACCGGGACACCGATGAAAAACTGTTTTTT
CDR3: CASSPYRDTDEKLFF
J: TRBJ1-4
size: NA
V: TRBV7-6
D: NA

DNA: TGTGCCAGCAGTGAAGTGAGCAGGGCTACTAACGAGCAGTACTTC
CDR3: CASSEVSRATNEQYF
J: TRBJ2-7
size: NA
V: TRBV2
D: NA

DNA: TGCAGCGTTGAAACGGGACAGACGAGCTCTGGGGCCAACGTCCTGACTTTC
CDR3: CSVETGQTSSGANVLTF
J: TRBJ2-6
size: NA
V: TRBV29-1
D: TRBD1

DNA: TGTGCCAGCAGCAAAAGAGCGGCGAGCTCCTACAATGAGCAGTTCTTC
CDR3: CASSKRAASSYNEQFF
J: TRBJ2-1
size: NA
V: TRBV7-9
D: NA

DNA: TGTGCCTGGACCCCCCCACGGGGTGTTTACACCGGGGAGCTGTTTTTT
CDR3: CAWTPPRGVYTGELFF
J: TRBJ2-2
size: NA
V: TRBV30
D: NA

DNA: TGTGCCAGCAGCTTCCCAGGAAGCTCCTACGAGCAGTACTTC
CDR3: CASSFPGSSYEQYF
J: TRBJ2-7
size: NA
V: TRBV13
D: NA

DNA: TGTGCCAGCCGTTCACCCGAGGTAATTAGAGAGTACTTC
CDR3: CASRSPEVIREYF
J: TRBJ2-7
size: NA
V: TRBV2
D: NA

DNA: TGCAGCGTGGAGGGACAGCACTACGAGCAGTACTTC
CDR3: CSVEGQHYEQYF
J: TRBJ2-7
size: few
V: TRBV29-1
D: NA

DNA: TGTGCCAGCAGCCGACGGGGGTCTAGCGGGCTAAGAGGCTACGAGCAGTACTTC
CDR3: CASSRRGSSGLRGYEQYF
J: TRBJ2-7
size: NA
V: TRBV5-4
D: TRBD2

DNA: TGTGCCAGCAGTTTATTATCCGTTGGCACAGATACGCAGTATTTT
CDR3: CASSLLSVGTDTQYF
J: TRBJ2-3
size: NA
V: TRBV28
D: NA

DNA: TGTGCCAGCAGCCCCCAGACAGCCAATCAGCCCCAGCATTTT
CDR3: CASSPQTANQPQHF
J: TRBJ1-5
size: NA
V: TRBV7-8
D: NA

DNA: TGTGCCAGCTGGACTAGCGGGAGTGATGAGCAGTACTTC
CDR3: CASWTSGSDEQYF
J: TRBJ2-7
size: NA
V: TRBV5-6
D: TRBD2

DNA: TGTGCCAGTGGGGATTCTGAGCAGTTCTTC
CDR3: CASGDSEQFF
J: TRBJ2-1
size: NA
V: TRBV19
D: NA

DNA: TGTGCCAGCAGTTTAAGTCAAACAGGAGGTCATGGCTACACCTTC
CDR3: CASSLSQTGGHGYTF
J: TRBJ1-2
size: NA
V: TRBV27
D: NA

DNA: TGTGCCAGCAGCACCACTAGCGAGCAGTACTTC
CDR3: CASSTTSEQYF
J: TRBJ2-7
size: once
V: TRBV5-4
D: NA

DNA: TGTGCCAGCAGTACCGGGACAGCCGTACGCACGGCTCATAGCAATCAGCCCCAGCATTTT
CDR3: CASSTGTAVRTAHSNQPQHF
J: TRBJ1-5
size: NA
V: TRBV28
D: TRBD1

DNA: TGTGCCAGCAGTAGCTATCGGGAGGGCCAAAATTTCGAGCAGTACTTC
CDR3: CASSSYREGQNFEQYF
J: TRBJ2-7
size: NA
V: TRBV28
D: TRBD2

DNA: TGTGCCAGCAGCTTGTCGGACCACGGAGATACTCGTGGCTACACCTTC
CDR3: CASSLSDHGDTRGYTF
J: TRBJ1-2
size: NA
V: TRBV5-6
D: NA

DNA: TGTGCCAGCAGCACTAGCGGAGGAAGCTACGAGCAGTACTTC
CDR3: CASSTSGGSYEQYF
J: TRBJ2-7
size: NA
V: TRBV14
D: TRBD2

DNA: TGTGCCAGCAGCTTAGCGCGGGACAGGGGGCTTCAGCCCCAGCATTTT
CDR3: CASSLARDRGLQPQHF
J: TRBJ1-5
size: NA
V: TRBV7-6
D: TRBD1

DNA: TGTGCCAGCAGCTTAGAGGTGGCGACTAAAGAGACCCAGTACTTC
CDR3: CASSLEVATKETQYF
J: TRBJ2-5
size: NA
V: TRBV11-2
D: NA

DNA: TGTGCCAGCAGCTTTGGACTCGTAGGGGGCGGCACCGGGGAGCTGTTTTTT
CDR3: CASSFGLVGGGTGELFF
J: TRBJ2-2
size: NA
V: TRBV5-4
D: TRBD1

DNA: TGCGCCAGCAGCCAACGAGACACAGGGGAAAAACTGTTTTTT
CDR3: CASSQRDTGEKLFF
J: TRBJ1-4
size: NA
V: TRBV4-1
D: NA

DNA: TGTGCCAGCAGCTTGCGCAGGCGGAACACTGAAGCTTTCTTT
CDR3: CASSLRRRNTEAFF
J: TRBJ1-1
size: NA
V: TRBV5-6
D: NA

DNA: TGCGCCAGCAGCTTGGAGACAGGGACAATGAACACTGAAGCTTTCTTT
CDR3: CASSLETGTMNTEAFF
J: TRBJ1-1
size: NA
V: TRBV5-1
D: TRBD1

DNA: TGTGCCGCGTATTGGGCGGGCCCTCTACGGGACATTCAGTACTTC
CDR3: CAAYWAGPLRDIQYF
J: TRBJ2-4
size: NA
V: TRBV21-1
D: NA

DNA: TGCGCCAGCAGCCAAGATCCTGCCCGCGGGGCTGTTTCATATACGCAGTATTTT
CDR3: CASSQDPARGAVSYTQYF
J: TRBJ2-3
size: NA
V: TRBV4-1
D: NA

DNA: TGTGCCAGCAGGGAACCGGGACAGGGGTTCTCTGAAGCTTTCTTT
CDR3: CASREPGQGFSEAFF
J: TRBJ1-1
size: NA
V: TRBV5-6
D: TRBD1

DNA: TGTGCCAGCAGCGCCGGGACTAGCGGGAGAGTAAGGTTCTTC
CDR3: CASSAGTSGRVRFF
J: TRBJ2-1
size: once
V: TRBV11-2
D: TRBD2

DNA: TGTGCCAGCAGGGGACAGGCCCGGCAAGAGACCCAGTACTTC
CDR3: CASRGQARQETQYF
J: TRBJ2-5
size: NA
V: TRBV27
D: TRBD1

DNA: TGTGCCAGCAGCACGGGACTAGCGGGAGGGCCGGGGCTAGCAGATACGCAGTATTTT
CDR3: CASSTGLAGGPGLADTQYF
J: TRBJ2-3
size: NA
V: TRBV7-9
D: TRBD2

DNA: TGTGCCAGTAGTGAGTGGCTGAACACCGGGGAGCTGTTTTTT
CDR3: CASSEWLNTGELFF
J: TRBJ2-2
size: NA
V: TRBV19
D: NA

DNA: TGTGCCAGCAGCCTGGCGGGCCTGTCTGGAAACACCATATATTTT
CDR3: CASSLAGLSGNTIYF
J: TRBJ1-3
size: NA
V: TRBV5-4
D: NA

DNA: TGTGCCAGCAGCGAGATCGCGTTGGTGGCTTTCTTT
CDR3: CASSEIALVAFF
J: TRBJ1-1
size: NA
V: TRBV11-2
D: NA

DNA: TGTGCCAGTAGTATATTCCCGGCAGGGGGTTCCTACGAGCAGTACTTC
CDR3: CASSIFPAGGSYEQYF
J: TRBJ2-7
size: NA
V: TRBV19
D: TRBD1